Below are 2 T cell receptor beta chains sequenced from a single sample in a study of T cell repertoires in cytomegalovirus infection. These receptors' antigens are unknown. TCRdb processed the reads anew with MiXCR; each CDR3 protein has one entry. The sample has approximately 300,000 distinct CDR3 sequences, roughly 25% seen once; the top ten hold about 14%. The material was cultured PBMCs, obtained from culture after CMV antigen stimulation. The source of these receptors is a human donor in good health (CMV status not recorded). Some clones in this sample may be carry-over from other donors' samples.

This clonotype has a handful of counts. The chain couples TRBV12-3 or TRBV12-4 to TRBJ2-7, with TRBD1 matching 7 bases. The junction had 5 bases not matched to a gene; V was cut back by 3 bases and J by 0 bases. The CDR3 sequence is 15 residues long. This CDR3 is CASSLATGPSYEQYF. The CDR3 DNA reads TGTGCCAGCAGTTTGGCGACAGGGCCCTCCTACGAGCAGTACTTC.

This clonotype was counted between two and nine times. The V gene is TRBV6-2 or TRBV6-3, the J gene TRBJ2-5; D is unresolved. The CDR3 length is 15 residues. Germline V CDR1 and CDR2: MNHEY, SVGEGT. Between the trimmed V and J ends, which lost 5 bases and 4 bases, there was a span of 17 bases. The chain's CDR3 is CASSPPNPGPETQYF. The CDR3 coding sequence is TGTGCCAGCAGTCCCCCCAACCCGGGCCCAGAGACCCAGTACTTC.